This is a list of T cell receptor beta chains from one sample in a study of blood T cell repertoires in COVID-19. Some clones are missing from TCRdb's copy, which holds only in-frame ones; the method was immunoSEQ multiplex PCR. The table shows about 360,000 clones, with more than 75% occurring only once. Material for sequencing was peripheral blood. The receptors come from a human donor with acute or convalescent COVID-19. The donor label of this sample is uncertain. Each CDR3 is given with its conserved first and last residue. Each record gives: V gene, J gene, CDR3 protein.

>TRBV6-6|TRBJ1-1
CASDTLRTGGTEAFF
>TRBV6-5|TRBJ1-2
CASSYSGTVGYTF
>TRBV6-5|TRBJ1-1
CASNSPWAAEAFF
>TRBV6-1|TRBJ1-1
CASSERDRGPYTEAFF
>TRBV28|TRBJ2-7
CASSADRDRYEQYF
>TRBV15|TRBJ2-1
CATSGTYTLAGAYNEQFF
>TRBV5-1|TRBJ2-7
CASSFGQGEQYF
>TRBV10-3|TRBJ2-7
CAIRAVDRDYEQYF
>TRBV5-5|TRBJ2-2
CASSLWQRNTGELFF
>TRBV27|TRBJ2-7
CASSPGAVPYEQYF
>TRBV6-6|TRBJ1-1
CASSQLGTEAFF
>TRBV6-2/TRBV6-3|TRBJ2-2
CASSYSSRRAGELFF
>TRBV12-3/TRBV12-4|TRBJ1-1
CASSRVSNTEAFF
>TRBV18|TRBJ2-6
CASSSQGAGANVLTF
>TRBV28|TRBJ2-3
CASSEQTVGGDTQYF
>TRBV6-6|TRBJ1-3
CASSYWRVTSGNTIYF
>TRBV5-1|TRBJ1-2
CASSPNQGAYGYTF
>TRBV30|TRBJ2-5
CAWSGGPYKETQYF
>TRBV27|TRBJ1-5
CASRGRGMGQPQHF
>TRBV12-3/TRBV12-4|TRBJ1-2
CASSFSPFSGYTF
>TRBV27|TRBJ2-1
CASSLWDRGLGNEQFF
>TRBV30|TRBJ1-6
CAWSVSGGNSPLHF
>TRBV2|TRBJ1-5
CASTGERQPQHF
>TRBV12-5|TRBJ2-1
CASGSPRVGGGYNEQFF
>TRBV6-5|TRBJ1-6
CASSTEYNSPLHF
>TRBV5-1|TRBJ2-1
CASSLERGNNNEQFF
>TRBV4-2|TRBJ2-7
CASSQDGLAGAGQYF
>TRBV5-6|TRBJ1-2
CASSLDRGAGGYTF
>TRBV6-5|TRBJ1-2
CASRQLGGYTF
>TRBV19|TRBJ1-6
CASTGGYSPLHF
>TRBV7-2|TRBJ2-3
CASSLGSAGGPVDTQYF
>TRBV27|TRBJ2-7
CASSSGLGVWQYF
>TRBV5-1|TRBJ2-1
CASRALDFNNEQFF
>TRBV9|TRBJ1-6
CASSVGGGSYNSPLHF
>TRBV5-8|TRBJ1-4
CASSFAINEKLFF
>TRBV6-6|TRBJ1-1
CASSPGARVTEAFF
>TRBV5-4|TRBJ2-1
CASSLAGKGAYEQFF
>TRBV19|TRBJ1-5
CASSLDRANQPQHF
>TRBV7-2|TRBJ2-7
CASSLGSRTGIVEQYF
>TRBV6-1|TRBJ2-5
CASSESIGGGGTQYF
>TRBV12-3/TRBV12-4|TRBJ1-5
CASSLSAQPQHF
>TRBV28|TRBJ1-6
CASSLGQGATPLHF
>TRBV6-5|TRBJ2-3
CASSYSSSGSSDTQYF
>TRBV7-2|TRBJ2-1
CASTRLTSGGNNEQFF
>TRBV5-4|TRBJ2-1
CASSSDRRLYNEQFF
>TRBV5-1|TRBJ1-1
CASSFGTGGGTEAFF
>TRBV2|TRBJ1-2
CASSPQGDYGYTF
>TRBV5-1|TRBJ2-7
CASSLVIGTFHEQYF